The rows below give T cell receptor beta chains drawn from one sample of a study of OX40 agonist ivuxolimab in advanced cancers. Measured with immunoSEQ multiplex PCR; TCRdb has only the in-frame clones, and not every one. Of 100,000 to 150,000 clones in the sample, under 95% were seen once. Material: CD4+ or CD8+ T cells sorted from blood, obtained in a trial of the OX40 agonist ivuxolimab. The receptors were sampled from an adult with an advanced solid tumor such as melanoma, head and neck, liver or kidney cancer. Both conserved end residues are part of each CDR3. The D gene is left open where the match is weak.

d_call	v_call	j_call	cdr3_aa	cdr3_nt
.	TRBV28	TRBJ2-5	CASKTGASLIYF	TGTGCCAGCAAGACCGGAGCTAGCCTGATATACTTC
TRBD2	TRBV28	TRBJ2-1	CASSPGGLAGSYNEQFF	TGTGCCAGCAGCCCCGGGGGTTTAGCGGGGTCCTACAATGAGCAGTTCTTC
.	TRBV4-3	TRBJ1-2	CASSQDWGLNYGYTF	TGCGCCAGCAGCCAAGATTGGGGGCTGAACTATGGCTACACCTTC
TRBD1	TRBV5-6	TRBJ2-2	CASSSDRGAGELFF	TGTGCCAGCAGCTCGGACAGGGGCGCCGGGGAGCTGTTTTTT
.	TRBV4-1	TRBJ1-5	CASSQDHSPTAYSNQPQHF	TGCGCCAGCAGCCAAGATCATAGTCCGACAGCCTATAGCAATCAGCCCCAGCATTTT
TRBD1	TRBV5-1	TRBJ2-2	CASSLGQGVTGELFF	TGCGCCAGCAGCTTGGGACAGGGGGTCACCGGGGAGCTGTTTTTT
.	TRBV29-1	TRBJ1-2	CSVARGNYGYTF	TGCAGCGTTGCGCGGGGAAACTATGGCTACACCTTC
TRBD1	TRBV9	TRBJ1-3	CASSTRDSENSGNTIYF	TGTGCCAGCAGCACCCGGGACAGTGAAAACTCTGGAAACACCATATATTTT
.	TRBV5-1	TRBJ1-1	CASGLREAVGTEAFF	TGCGCCAGCGGTCTCAGGGAGGCGGTGGGCACTGAAGCTTTCTTT
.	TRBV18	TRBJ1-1	CASSPQEDLRTPEAFF	TGTGCCAGCTCACCACAGGAGGATTTGCGGACCCCTGAAGCTTTCTTT
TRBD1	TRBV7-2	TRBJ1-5	CASRKDRSDQPQHF	TGTGCCAGCAGGAAGGACAGGTCAGATCAGCCCCAGCATTTT
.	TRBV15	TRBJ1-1	CATSRPPDNTEAFF	TGTGCCACCAGCCGCCCTCCGGACAACACTGAAGCTTTCTTT
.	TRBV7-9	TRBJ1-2	CASSLASGDYGYTF	TGTGCCAGCAGCTTAGCCTCAGGGGACTATGGCTACACCTTC